Below are 23 T cell receptor beta chains sequenced from a single sample in a study of CD8+ T cells in alopecia areata. TCR sequencing used cDNA made by reverse transcription of extracted RNA. Using immunoSEQ multiplex PCR, the repertoire was profiled, and TCRdb retains in-frame clones only, with some absent. This table holds roughly 200,000 clones, 56% found once. The specimen was CD8+ T cells sorted from blood. Receptor source: a human donor in good health.

The rearrangement links TRBV30 to TRBJ1-1; D is unresolved. Per the germline V gene, CDR1 is GTSNPN and CDR2 is SVGIG (reference sequence). This CDR3 comprises 13 residues. Trimming took off 1 base at V and 4 bases at J, with 10 bases between the two ends. Written as DNA, the CDR3 is TGTGCCTGGAGTGGACTTGGTGGCACTGAAGCTTTCTTT. Its translation: CAWSGLGGTEAFF.

The chain has TRBV9 and TRBJ2-5; D is unclear. The CDR3 has 12 residues. CDR1 is SGDLS, CDR2 YYNGEE, per germline. Deletions cut 0 bases from V and 7 bases from J, with 7 bases between. CDR3: CASSVASGTQYF. The CDR3 bases are TGTGCCAGCAGCGTAGCTTCGGGGACCCAGTACTTC.

The chain employs TRBV5-1 and TRBJ2-7, with TRBD2 identical over 13 bases. This CDR3 has 15 amino acids. The germline gives CDR1 SGHRS, CDR2 YFSETQ. Trimming took 0 bases from V and 3 from J; bases not matched to a gene: 0. In DNA, the CDR3 is TGCGCCAGCAGCTTGGGGACTAGCGGGGGCTACGAGCAGTACTTC. Translating it yields CASSLGTSGGYEQYF.

This chain joins TRBV4-1 and TRBJ2-7; 12 positions agree with TRBD2. The V and J ends lost 0 bases and 7 bases, in that order; junction bases with no gene match: 10. The germline CDR1 and CDR2 sequences are MGHRA and YSYEKL. CDR3 length equals 17 residues. The CDR3 loop reads CASSQDRASGGAWEQYF. Written as DNA, the CDR3 is TGCGCCAGCAGCCAAGATCGGGCTAGCGGGGGGGCTTGGGAGCAGTACTTC.

For this clone: Other DNA sequences within the sample encode an identical CDR3. The rearrangement uses TRBV9 and TRBJ1-1; 8 bases agree with TRBD1. V gave up 0 bases and J gave up 7 bases; unmatched junction bases: 2. This CDR3 spans 13 amino acids. Germline lookup yields CDR1 SGDLS and CDR2 YYNGEE. The CDR3, as DNA: TGTGCCAGCAGCGTAGGACAGGGGTTTGAAGCTTTCTTT. It yields the protein CASSVGQGFEAFF.

The rearrangement joins TRBV19 to TRBJ1-2; the D is unclear. Germline V CDR1 and CDR2: LNHDA, SQIVND (reference sequence). The V end lost 3 bases, the J end lost 6 bases, and 11 bases lay between the germline ends. The CDR3 runs 13 residues. CDR3 DNA sequence: TGTGCCAGTAGTATCGATACCGGGAATGGCTACACCTTC. Protein: CASSIDTGNGYTF.

The J gene is TRBJ1-6, the V gene TRBV25-1; D gene uncertain. V gave up 1 base and J gave up 5 bases, with 3 bases separating them. This CDR3 spans 13 amino acids. The germline CDR1 and CDR2 sequences are MGHDK and SYGVNS. The CDR3 nucleotides read TGTGCCAGCAGTGAATGGGATAATTCACCCCTCCACTTT. Its translation is CASSEWDNSPLHF.

The chain uses TRBV11-2 and TRBJ2-4, with TRBD2 matching 9 bases. The CDR3 consists of 16 residues. Germline V gives CDR1 SGHAT, CDR2 FQNNGV. V lost 5 bases, J lost 0 bases, and 5 bases stayed unmatched. The CDR3, as DNA: TGTGCCAGCAGCAATAGCGGGGGCGCAGCCAAAAACATTCAGTACTTC. Amino acids: CASSNSGGAAKNIQYF.

The genes are TRBV27 and TRBJ1-2, with no clear D. The CDR3 spans 13 residues. The V gene's germline CDR1 is MNHEY and CDR2 SMNVEV (reference sequence). Trimming took off 9 bases at V and 3 bases at J, with 14 bases between the two ends. In DNA form, the CDR3 reads TGTGCCAGTAGTAATGGGCAGCACTATGGCTACACCTTC. This sequence encodes CASSNGQHYGYTF.

A few counts support this clone. The chain employs TRBV9 and TRBJ2-2; no clear D. The length of the CDR3 is 13 residues. CDR1 and CDR2 (germline): SGDLS, YYNGEE. V was clipped by 3 bases and J by 7 bases, with 10 bases between them. CDR3 sequence reads: CASSANGGGELFF. The CDR3 nucleotides read TGTGCCAGCAGCGCCAACGGTGGCGGGGAGCTGTTTTTT.

V usage is TRBV4-1 and J usage is TRBJ1-5; possible D gene TRBD1, 5 bases. The V and J ends lost 0 bases and 5 bases respectively, with 14 bases between them. Germline V gene data show CDR1 as MGHRA and CDR2 as YSYEKL. The CDR3 has 16 residues. The chain's CDR3 is CASSQEGPSAYQPQHF. As DNA, the CDR3 is TGCGCCAGCAGCCAAGAGGGGCCCTCGGCCTATCAGCCCCAGCATTTT.

This clone was counted between two and nine times. The identical CDR3 is also encoded by other nucleotide sequences in the sample. J is TRBJ2-5 and V is TRBV27; D gene uncertain. CDR1 is MNHEY and CDR2 is SMNVEV in the germline V gene (reference sequence). This CDR3 contains 11 residues. V lost 3 bases, J lost 1 base, and 0 bases lay in between. The CDR3 sequence: CASSFQETQYF. Written as DNA, the CDR3 is TGTGCCAGCAGTTTCCAAGAGACCCAGTACTTC.

V gene TRBV6-5 combines with J gene TRBJ1-1; 7 bases are a match to TRBD1. V shed 8 bases, J shed 10 bases, and the junction held 13 bases outside the gene matches. CDR3 length: 13 residues. Germline CDR1 MNHEY, CDR2 SVGAGI. The CDR3 nucleotides read TGTGCCAGCCGTTCCACAGGGAACAGGGGAGCTTTCTTT. It specifies CASRSTGNRGAFF.

The rearrangement joins TRBV4-1 to TRBJ2-7, with TRBD1 as a possible D gene (6 bases). V was shortened by 4 bases and J by 3 bases, with 22 bases between the two germline ends. The CDR3 runs to 17 residues. CDR1 and CDR2 (germline): MGHRA, YSYEKL. The CDR3 sequence: CASSPTPTARGDYEQYF. In DNA, the CDR3 is TGCGCCAGCAGCCCCACACCTACTGCCAGGGGCGACTACGAGCAGTACTTC.

The chain employs TRBV25-1 and TRBJ2-6; D unclear. The CDR3 covers 15 residues. V was trimmed by 8 bases and J by 2 bases, leaving 13 bases between them. Germline V gene data show CDR1 as MGHDK and CDR2 as SYGVNS. This CDR3 is CASPTSLPGANVLTF. CDR3 nucleotide sequence: TGTGCCAGCCCAACGTCCCTGCCTGGGGCCAACGTCCTGACTTTC.

V usage is TRBV7-9 and J usage is TRBJ1-5; 7 bases line up with TRBD1. Germline lookup yields CDR1 SEHNR and CDR2 FQNEAQ (reference sequence). V trimming: 2 bases; J trimming: 9 bases; junction bases outside the gene matches: 7. The CDR3 covers 14 residues. CDR3 sequence: CASSLWGDSWPQHF. The CDR3 DNA is TGTGCCAGCAGCTTATGGGGGGACAGTTGGCCCCAGCATTTT.

The rearrangement links TRBV5-6 to TRBJ1-6; D possibly corresponds to TRBD1 (5 bases). In germline, CDR1 is SGHDT, CDR2 YYEEEE. The V gene lost 4 bases and the J gene lost 8 bases, with 16 bases spanning the gap. The CDR3 extends over 15 amino acids. The CDR3 DNA reads as TGTGCCAGCAGCACAGGATGGGGTGTGGATTCACCCCTCCACTTT. Protein: CASSTGWGVDSPLHF.

This chain joins TRBV4-1 and TRBJ2-2, with TRBD2 matching over 7 bases. The CDR3 has 16 residues. The trim removed 4 bases at V and 2 bases at J, leaving 7 bases unmatched. CDR1 is MGHRA and CDR2 is YSYEKL in the germline V gene. CDR3: CASSLRWGGNTGELFF. The CDR3 DNA reads as TGCGCCAGCAGCCTCCGCTGGGGGGGAAACACCGGGGAGCTGTTTTTT.

The chain joins TRBV5-1 to TRBJ1-1; maybe TRBD1 (5 bases). Trimming took off 7 bases at V and 10 bases at J, with 14 bases between the two ends. Germline-derived CDR1 and CDR2 are SGHRS and YFSETQ. The CDR3 has 11 residues. CDR3 nucleotide sequence: TGCGCCAGCCAGGGAGGGAATGGAGCTTTCTTT. Amino acid sequence: CASQGGNGAFF.

V gene TRBV14 combines with J gene TRBJ1-2; TRBD1 matches at 7 bases. The CDR3 has 14 residues. Trimming removed 0 bases from V and 4 bases from J; junction bases left unmatched: 2. Germline loops: CDR1 SGHDN, CDR2 FVKESK. CDR3 sequence (DNA): TGTGCCAGCAGCCAAGATTCAGGGGGCTATGGCTACACCTTC. This translates into CASSQDSGGYGYTF.

The rearrangement uses TRBV4-1 and TRBJ1-2, with a weak D call TRBD1 (6 bases). Trimming left V 4 bases short and J 7 bases short, with 16 bases between. The CDR3 contains 14 residues. CDR1 and CDR2 from the germline V gene are MGHRA and YSYEKL. Here the CDR3 reads CASSLPGASGGYTF. The CDR3, as DNA: TGCGCCAGCAGCCTGCCGGGGGCCTCCGGTGGCTACACCTTC.

The chain uses TRBV27 and TRBJ2-1; D might be TRBD1 (6 bases). Trimming cost V 5 bases and J 2 bases, with 19 bases left between them. CDR1 and CDR2 (germline): MNHEY, SMNVEV (reference sequence). The CDR3 consists of 17 residues. The CDR3 DNA sequence: TGTGCCAGCAGTCCAAGGGGGAGCGCCTACGCCTACAATGAGCAGTTCTTC. Residues: CASSPRGSAYAYNEQFF.

This clone was seen more than once but under ten times. The J gene is TRBJ1-4, the V gene TRBV12-5, with 7 positions matching TRBD1. The V segment lost 1 base and the J segment 8 bases; nucleotides outside the gene matches: 7. The CDR3 consists of 15 residues. Per germline, CDR1 LGHNT and CDR2 FRNRAP. CDR3 region: CASGLDGGTAEKLFF. The DNA of the CDR3 is TGTGCTAGTGGTTTGGATGGGGGGACAGCCGAAAAACTGTTTTTT.